The 21 T cell receptor beta chains below come from one sample, sequenced in a study of CD8+ T cells in alopecia areata. Reverse transcription of extracted RNA yielded cDNA, which provided the sequencing template. Some clones are missing from TCRdb's copy, which holds only in-frame ones; the method was immunoSEQ multiplex PCR. The sample has approximately 280,000 clones, roughly 64% seen once; the top ten hold approximately 2%. As for treatment: oral pan-JAK inhibitor, 5-10 mg twice daily. The specimen was CD4+ T cells sorted from blood, collected at week 24, from a patient treated with tofacitinib. These receptors originate from a human donor with alopecia areata.

The rearrangement links TRBV5-1 to TRBJ2-5; no definite D call. CDR1 SGHRS and CDR2 YFSETQ come from the germline V gene. V gave up 0 bases and J gave up 2 bases, with 14 bases separating them. The CDR3 is 16 amino acids. The CDR3 DNA follows: TGCGCCAGCAGCTTGGGCAGGTCCCAGGTACAAGAGACCCAGTACTTC. Translation: CASSLGRSQVQETQYF.

The chain joins TRBV30 to TRBJ1-3, with D possibly matching TRBD1 (5 bases). Deletions cut 2 bases from V and 0 bases from J, with 11 bases between. CDR1 is GTSNPN, CDR2 SVGIG, per germline (reference sequence). CDR3 length: 15 residues. DNA of the CDR3: TGTGCCTGGAGTATACGACAGAGCTCTGGAAACACCATATATTTT. Translation gives CAWSIRQSSGNTIYF.

This clone appeared a single time. The chain recombines TRBV5-1 with TRBJ2-3; D uncertain. This CDR3 is 14 amino acids long. Trimming left V 0 bases short and J 4 bases short, with 9 bases between. Germline assignment: CDR1 SGHRS and CDR2 YFSETQ. CDR3 DNA: TGCGCCAGCAGCTTGGGTGACACTCCAGATACGCAGTATTTT. Protein product: CASSLGDTPDTQYF. Full variable domain (missing parts from reference TRBV5-1 and TRBJ2-3): KAGVTQTPRYLIKTRGQQVTLSCSPISGHRSVSWYQQTPGQGLQFLFEYFSETQRNKGNFPGRFSGRQFSNSRSEMNVSTLELGDSALYLCASSLGDTPDTQYFGPGTRLTVL.

In DNA form, the CDR3 reads TGTGCCTGCCTGTACGGGGGGAACTTTTACAATGAGCAGTTCTTC. Translating gives CACLYGGNFYNEQFF. The chain links TRBV30 to TRBJ2-1; 7 bases match TRBD2. The CDR3 runs 15 residues. Looked up from germline, CDR1 is GTSNPN and CDR2 is SVGIG (reference sequence). The V and J ends lost 6 bases and 4 bases, in that order; junction bases with no gene match: 12.

This chain links TRBV2 with TRBJ2-5; D gene uncertain. Looked up from germline, CDR1 is SNHLY and CDR2 is FYNNEI. The V end was cut by 8 bases, the J end by 0 bases, with 4 bases between. The CDR3 runs to 11 residues. Written as DNA, the CDR3 is TGTGCCAGCCAGTACCAAGAGACCCAGTACTTC. Its translation: CASQYQETQYF.

This clone occurred a few times. The rearrangement joins TRBV11-2 to TRBJ1-2, with D uncertain. This CDR3 has 11 residues. CDR1 and CDR2 (germline): SGHAT, FQNNGV. The V end was cut by 5 bases, the J end by 6 bases, with 7 bases between. The DNA for the CDR3 is TGTGCCAGCAGCCGCGTTAATGGCTACACCTTC. It yields the protein CASSRVNGYTF.

The chain is built from TRBV7-9 and TRBJ1-1, with TRBD1 as a possible D gene (6 bases). Germline V CDR1 and CDR2: SEHNR, FQNEAQ (reference sequence). Trimming removed 1 base at V and 6 bases at J, with 12 bases between. There are 14 residues in the CDR3. CDR3 sequence reads: CASSLDQGRAEAFF. CDR3 in DNA: TGTGCCAGCAGCTTAGATCAGGGGAGGGCTGAAGCTTTCTTT.

The genes are TRBV29-1 and TRBJ1-6; 9 nucleotides agree with TRBD1. This CDR3 region has 14 residues. Per germline, CDR1 SQVTM and CDR2 ANQGSEA. J was trimmed by 11 bases and V by 3 bases; bases with no gene match: 8. As DNA, the CDR3 is TGCAGCGTTGATACCGGACAGGGGAGAGCACCCCTCCACTTT. Its translation: CSVDTGQGRAPLHF.

This clone was found a few times. V gene TRBV19 combines with J gene TRBJ2-4, with 8 bases matching TRBD2. Per the germline V gene, CDR1 is LNHDA and CDR2 is SQIVND (reference sequence). V lost 5 bases to trimming and J lost 1 base; unmatched junction nucleotides: 10. The CDR3 runs 17 residues. CDR3 in amino acids: CASSDSLAAGAKNIQYF. CDR3 coding DNA: TGTGCCAGTAGTGACTCACTAGCGGCGGGGGCCAAAAACATTCAGTACTTC.

The rearrangement uses TRBV27 and TRBJ1-2, with 7 bases identical to TRBD1. CDR1 is MNHEY, CDR2 SMNVEV, per germline (reference sequence). This CDR3 has 14 residues. Losses at the gene ends were 2 bases for V and 7 bases for J; bases not matched to a gene: 7. CDR3 sequence reads: CASSLTRTGRGYTF. In DNA, the CDR3 is TGTGCCAGCAGTTTAACCCGGACAGGTCGTGGCTACACCTTC.

This chain connects TRBV12-5 to TRBJ1-5, with TRBD1 matching 7 bases. CDR1 is LGHNT and CDR2 is FRNRAP in the germline V gene. V shed 3 bases, J shed 0 bases, and the junction held 17 bases outside the gene matches. The CDR3 runs 20 residues. This CDR3 is CASGFWTAGQLFYSNQPQHF. The CDR3 nucleotides read TGTGCTAGTGGTTTTTGGACCGCGGGACAGCTCTTCTATAGCAATCAGCCCCAGCATTTT. The full variable domain, completed using reference TRBV12-5 and TRBJ1-5, is DARVTQTPRHKVTEMGQEVTMRCQPILGHNTVFWYRQTMMQGLELLAYFRNRAPLDDSGMPKDRFSAEMPDATLATLKIQPSEPRDSAVYFCASGFWTAGQLFYSNQPQHFGDGTRLSIL.

CDR3: CASSEQGGEETQYF. The CDR3 DNA follows: TGTGCCAGCAGCGAACAGGGGGGTGAAGAGACCCAGTACTTC. The chain has TRBV2 and TRBJ2-5; 8 bases fit TRBD1. CDR3 length: 14 residues. V gave up 6 bases and J gave up 3 bases; unmatched junction bases: 6. Germline V CDR1 and CDR2: SNHLY, FYNNEI.

The chain recombines TRBV6-5 with TRBJ1-6; 11 bases agree with TRBD1. Germline trimming cut 11 bases from V and 7 bases from J; bases unmatched to any gene: 7. In germline, CDR1 is MNHEY, CDR2 SVGAGI. There are 14 residues in the CDR3. CDR3 coding DNA: TGTGCCGCCCGTAGGGACAGGGGGAATTCACCCCTCCACTTT. It is translated as CAARRDRGNSPLHF.

In its sample, this clone was seen a few times. The V gene is TRBV29-1, the J gene TRBJ2-1; 7 bases agree with TRBD1. The CDR3 sequence is 15 residues long. The junction had 9 bases not matched to a gene; V was cut back by 0 bases and J by 7 bases. Per germline, CDR1 SQVTM and CDR2 ANQGSEA. The CDR3 DNA reads as TGCAGCGTTGAAGAACCGGGACAGAATCTGAATGAGCAGTTCTTC. It is translated as CSVEEPGQNLNEQFF.

As DNA, the CDR3 is TGTGCCAGCAGCCTTGACAGGGCGGGGACCTACGAGCAGTACTTC. Amino acids: CASSLDRAGTYEQYF. The chain recombines TRBV27 with TRBJ2-7; tentatively, D is TRBD1 (7 bases). The CDR3 extends over 15 amino acids. Trimming removed 6 bases at V and 2 bases at J, with 17 bases between. Looked up from germline, CDR1 is MNHEY and CDR2 is SMNVEV (reference sequence).

This chain joins TRBV4-1 and TRBJ1-3; D possibly corresponds to TRBD1 (5 bases). This CDR3 comprises 14 residues. Per the germline V gene, CDR1 is MGHRA and CDR2 is YSYEKL. Trimming pared 1 base from V and 1 base from J, leaving 5 bases between. The CDR3 DNA follows: TGCGCCAGCAGCCAAGCAGGGTCTGGAAACACCATATATTTT. The encoded protein is CASSQAGSGNTIYF.

The gene calls are TRBV5-1 and TRBJ2-4; D uncertain. Germline V gives CDR1 SGHRS, CDR2 YFSETQ. The V end was cut by 0 bases, the J end by 3 bases, with 13 bases between. The CDR3 totals 16 residues. The chain's CDR3 is CASSLVVTGDKNIQYF. CDR3 sequence (DNA): TGCGCCAGCAGCTTGGTGGTTACGGGTGACAAAAACATTCAGTACTTC.

This rearrangement joins TRBV30 to TRBJ1-1, with a weak D call TRBD1 (6 bases). This CDR3 has 13 residues. The germline CDR1 and CDR2 sequences are GTSNPN and SVGIG (reference sequence). V was cut by 5 bases and J by 5 bases, with 15 bases left in between. The CDR3 sequence is CAWEKGGKTEAFF. In nucleotides, the CDR3 is TGTGCCTGGGAAAAAGGGGGGAAGACTGAAGCTTTCTTT. Full variable domain (remainder filled in from reference TRBV30 and TRBJ1-1): SQTIHQWPATLVQPVGSPLSLECTVEGTSNPNLYWYRQAAGRGLQLLFYSVGIGQISSEVPQNLSASRPQDRQFILSSKKLLLSDSGFYLCAWEKGGKTEAFFGQGTRLTVV.

This clone was counted between two and nine times. The chain employs TRBV12-5 and TRBJ2-1; 11 nucleotides align to TRBD2. Germline CDR1 and CDR2: LGHNT and FRNRAP. The CDR3 length is 15 residues. The trim removed 6 bases at V and 7 bases at J, leaving 8 bases unmatched. Here the CDR3 reads CASGPTSGAPNEQFF. CDR3 coding DNA: TGTGCTAGTGGGCCGACTAGCGGGGCTCCTAATGAGCAGTTCTTC.

The CDR3 region has the DNA TGCGCCAGCAGCCGGACTAGCGGCGGGAACATTCAGTACTTC. Its protein product is CASSRTSGGNIQYF. The rearrangement joins TRBV5-1 to TRBJ2-4; 10 bases agree with TRBD2. J lost 7 bases, V lost 4 bases, and 5 bases had no gene match. The CDR3 has 14 residues. Looked up from germline, CDR1 is SGHRS and CDR2 is YFSETQ. Full variable domain (remainder filled in from reference TRBV5-1 and TRBJ2-4): KAGVTQTPRYLIKTRGQQVTLSCSPISGHRSVSWYQQTPGQGLQFLFEYFSETQRNKGNFPGRFSGRQFSNSRSEMNVSTLELGDSALYLCASSRTSGGNIQYFGAGTRLSVL.

This chain joins TRBV15 and TRBJ1-2, with D maybe TRBD1 (5 bases). Trimming removed 3 bases at V and 3 bases at J, with 8 bases between. This CDR3 has 13 residues. CDR1 is LNHNV and CDR2 is YYDKDF in the germline V gene (reference sequence). The CDR3, as DNA: TGTGCCACCAGCAGTGACAGCTACTATGGCTACACCTTC. It codes for CATSSDSYYGYTF.